This is a list of T cell receptor beta chains from one sample in a study of regulatory T cells in long-lasting Graves disease. TCRdb redid the calling of the multiplex PCR reads with MiXCR, one entry per CDR3 protein. Among about 530,000 distinct CDR3 sequences listed, about 16% were seen once. These same records also appear under a second study, on T cells in Graves' hyperthyroidism and ophthalmopathy.

The starting material was peripheral blood mononuclear cells (PBMCs), obtained at new diagnosis, from a patient treated with antithyroid drugs. The receptors stem from a middle-aged woman with Graves disease. Both conserved end residues are part of each CDR3. The D gene is left open where the match is weak. Clone size is not always given. Where it is, it says once, few, many or a class for expanded clones.

clone_size,j_call,v_call,d_call,cdr3_aa,cdr3_nt
many,TRBJ1-5,TRBV12-3/TRBV12-4,NA,CASSFYQSSQPQHF,TGTGCCAGCAGTTTTTATCAATCGAGCCAGCCCCAGCATTTT
few,TRBJ2-5,TRBV18,NA,CASSPPGRLVLSTQYF,TGTGCCAGCTCACCACCGGGGAGGTTGGTTTTGTCGACCCAGTACTTC
many,TRBJ1-1,TRBV12-3/TRBV12-4,TRBD1,CASRSTRDREAEAFF,TGTGCCAGCAGATCCACACGGGACAGGGAAGCTGAAGCTTTCTTT
NA,TRBJ1-2,TRBV12-3/TRBV12-4,NA,CASSPLKYGGYTF,TGTGCCAGCAGCCCACTCAAGTACGGTGGCTACACCTTC
many,TRBJ2-7,TRBV28,NA,CASSLPDVAYEQYF,TGTGCCAGCAGTTTACCGGACGTTGCGTACGAGCAGTACTTC
many,TRBJ2-3,TRBV6-5,NA,CASSYWKEDTQYF,TGTGCCAGCAGTTACTGGAAGGAGGATACGCAGTATTTT
few,TRBJ2-1,TRBV7-8,NA,CASSQIRGHNNEQFF,TGTGCCAGCAGCCAAATCCGGGGGCACAACAATGAGCAGTTCTTC
NA,TRBJ2-7,TRBV9,NA,CASSVAPLTDEQYF,TGTGCCAGCAGCGTAGCACCCCTCACGGACGAGCAGTACTTC
NA,TRBJ2-5,TRBV12-3/TRBV12-4,NA,CASSFAGNSETQYF,TGTGCCAGCAGTTTTGCGGGGAACTCAGAGACCCAGTACTTC
few,TRBJ1-6,TRBV3-1,TRBD1,CASSQSDRDNSPLHF,TGTGCCAGCAGCCAATCGGACAGGGATAATTCACCCCTCCACTTT
NA,TRBJ2-7,TRBV11-2,TRBD1,CASSFGQGEEQYF,TGTGCCAGCAGCTTCGGACAGGGAGAAGAGCAGTACTTC
NA,TRBJ1-5,TRBV4-1,NA,CASSLGTVYSNQPQHF,TGCGCCAGCAGCCTCGGGACGGTTTATAGCAATCAGCCCCAGCATTTT
many,TRBJ1-1,TRBV30,NA,CAWTAESNTEAFF,TGTGCCTGGACCGCAGAGTCGAACACTGAAGCTTTCTTT
many,TRBJ2-7,TRBV6-1,TRBD1,CASSERGQGYNEQYF,TGTGCCAGCAGTGAAAGGGGACAGGGGTATAACGAGCAGTACTTC
NA,TRBJ2-1,TRBV12-5,NA,CASGTEQFF,TGTGCTAGTGGGACTGAGCAGTTCTTC
NA,TRBJ2-1,TRBV6-1,NA,CASSPGGRGDYNEQFF,TGTGCCAGCAGCCCCGGGGGGAGGGGGGATTACAATGAGCAGTTCTTC
many,TRBJ1-1,TRBV7-8,TRBD1,CASSPRDRGAHTEAFF,TGTGCCAGCAGCCCGCGGGACAGGGGCGCCCACACTGAAGCTTTCTTT
many,TRBJ1-6,TRBV5-1,NA,CASSVGLQGSDSPLHF,TGCGCCAGCAGCGTCGGATTACAGGGAAGTGATTCACCCCTCCACTTT
many,TRBJ2-3,TRBV27,TRBD2,CASSFGTSGASTDTQYF,TGTGCCAGCAGTTTTGGGACTAGCGGGGCTAGCACAGATACGCAGTATTTT
few,TRBJ2-3,TRBV7-2,NA,CASSLNPLATDTQYF,TGTGCCAGCAGCTTAAACCCCCTTGCCACAGATACGCAGTATTTT
NA,TRBJ1-1,TRBV6-1,NA,CASSFHVEGAFF,TGTGCCAGCAGCTTCCATGTGGAAGGAGCTTTCTTT
few,TRBJ1-1,TRBV19,TRBD1,CASRAGQLVGEAFF,TGTGCCAGTAGGGCGGGACAGCTGGTTGGTGAAGCTTTCTTT
NA,TRBJ2-2,TRBV5-1,TRBD2,CASASGGTTGELFF,TGCGCCAGCGCCAGCGGGGGGACCACCGGGGAGCTGTTTTTT
NA,TRBJ1-4,TRBV20-1,TRBD1,CSAPRGLEEKLFF,TGCAGTGCTCCCAGGGGGCTGGAAGAAAAACTGTTTTTT
many,TRBJ2-2,TRBV18,NA,CASSPDGGELFF,TGTGCCAGCTCACCAGATGGCGGGGAGCTGTTTTTT
many,TRBJ2-1,TRBV20-1,NA,CSARSTDRYNEQFF,TGCAGTGCTAGGAGTACGGATCGCTACAATGAGCAGTTCTTC
many,TRBJ1-1,TRBV18,NA,CASSPGAGPGYTEAFF,TGTGCCAGCTCACCGGGGGCAGGGCCTGGTTACACTGAAGCTTTCTTT
few,TRBJ1-5,TRBV2,TRBD1,CASTAQGDQPQHF,TGTGCCAGCACTGCACAGGGGGATCAGCCCCAGCATTTT
NA,TRBJ1-1,TRBV20-1,NA,CSARGGEAFF,TGCAGTGCTCGGGGCGGTGAAGCTTTCTTT
many,TRBJ1-5,TRBV28,NA,CASSSRSLQPQHF,TGTGCCAGCAGTTCCCGAAGCTTGCAGCCCCAGCATTTT
few,TRBJ2-5,TRBV20-1,NA,CSAAGQETQYF,TGCAGTGCTGCGGGACAAGAGACCCAGTACTTC
NA,TRBJ1-1,TRBV7-3,NA,CASSLNREGTEAFF,TGTGCCAGCAGCTTAAACAGGGAAGGAACTGAAGCTTTCTTT
NA,TRBJ2-2,TRBV12-3/TRBV12-4,TRBD2,CASSLWLAGNTGELFF,TGTGCCAGCAGTTTGTGGCTAGCGGGGAACACCGGGGAGCTGTTTTTT
few,TRBJ1-2,TRBV3-1,NA,CASSPGHSGGYTF,TGTGCCAGCAGCCCCGGGCATTCGGGTGGCTACACCTTC
NA,TRBJ1-5,TRBV2,NA,CASTLSPYSNQPQHF,TGTGCCAGCACGCTGTCCCCTTATAGCAATCAGCCCCAGCATTTT